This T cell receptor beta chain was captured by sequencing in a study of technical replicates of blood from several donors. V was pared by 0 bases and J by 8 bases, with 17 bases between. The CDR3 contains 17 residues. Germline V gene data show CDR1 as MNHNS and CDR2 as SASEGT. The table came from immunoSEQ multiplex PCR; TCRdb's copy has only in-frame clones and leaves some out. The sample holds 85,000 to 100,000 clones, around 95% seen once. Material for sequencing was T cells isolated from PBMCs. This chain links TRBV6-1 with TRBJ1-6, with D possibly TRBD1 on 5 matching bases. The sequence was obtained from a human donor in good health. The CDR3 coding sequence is TGTGCCAGCAGTGAAGCCTCCGTCCAGGGTTGGGATTCACCCCTCCACTTT. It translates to CASSEASVQGWDSPLHF.